Below are 3 T cell receptor beta chains sequenced from a single sample in a study of T cells in Graves' hyperthyroidism and ophthalmopathy. RNA transcripts gave rise to amplified TCR beta CDR3 regions. Primed by the HTBI set, a first-round RT-PCR was run on the TCR CDR3. TCRdb used MiXCR to reprocess the multiplex PCR reads, holding one entry per CDR3 protein. This table holds about 520,000 distinct CDR3 sequences, roughly 24% found once. The sequencing sample was made of blood. All receptors come from a woman aged 25 to 39 with Graves' ophthalmopathy.

This rearrangement joins TRBV15 to TRBJ1-2; D is uncertain. Germline CDR1 reads LNHNV; CDR2 reads YYDKDF (reference sequence). This CDR3 contains 16 residues. V was shortened by 2 bases and J by 5 bases, with 18 bases between the two germline ends. The DNA of the CDR3 is TGTGCCACCAGCAGACCGCGGGAGGAGCCTTCTTATGGCTACACCTTC. Translated: CATSRPREEPSYGYTF.

This clonotype was seen ten or more times. The rearrangement links TRBV24-1 to TRBJ1-1; 8 bases fit TRBD1. The CDR3 sequence is 12 residues long. Germline CDR1 reads KGHDR; CDR2 reads SFDVKD. V gave up 4 bases and J gave up 11 bases; unmatched junction bases: 5. In nucleotides, the CDR3 is TGTGCCACCAGTGACTACACAGGGGGGGCTTTCTTT. Its protein is CATSDYTGGAFF.

This chain connects TRBV2 to TRBJ1-2, with D unresolved. Germline V CDR1 and CDR2: SNHLY, FYNNEI. Trimming shortened V by 6 bases and J by 1 base, and 9 bases separated the two germline ends. The CDR3 sequence is 13 residues long. CDR3 sequence: CASSNDINYGYTF. CDR3 in DNA: TGTGCCAGCAGCAACGACATTAACTATGGCTACACCTTC.